This TCR beta chain was obtained from a study of OX40 agonist ivuxolimab in advanced cancers. For this clone: Its antigen is unknown.

Germline CDR1 and CDR2: MDHEN and SYDVKM. After removal of 4 bases from V and 6 bases from J, the junction contained 8 bases not matched to a gene. This CDR3 spans 16 amino acids. TCRdb's copy holds only in-frame clones and misses some; the assay was immunoSEQ multiplex PCR. The sample records under 85,000 clones, roughly nine tenths being singletons. The investigators sampled blood at baseline, at cycle 4 day 1, and at cycle 7 day 1. Regarding the study as a whole: Normalized expansion of T-cell clones was also low for some nonresponders. CD4+ and CD8+ blood T cells expanded clonally by week 6 at 0.1 to 3.0 mg/kg.

This chain links TRBV28 with TRBJ1-6, with 8 positions matching TRBD1. This TCR came from an adult with an advanced solid tumor such as melanoma, head and neck, liver or kidney cancer. The source material was CD4+ or CD8+ T cells sorted from blood, sampled in a trial of the OX40 agonist ivuxolimab. CDR3 residues: CASSSLDRGSNSPLHF. The CDR3 DNA reads as TGTGCCAGCAGTTCCCTTGACAGGGGTAGTAATTCACCCCTCCACTTT.